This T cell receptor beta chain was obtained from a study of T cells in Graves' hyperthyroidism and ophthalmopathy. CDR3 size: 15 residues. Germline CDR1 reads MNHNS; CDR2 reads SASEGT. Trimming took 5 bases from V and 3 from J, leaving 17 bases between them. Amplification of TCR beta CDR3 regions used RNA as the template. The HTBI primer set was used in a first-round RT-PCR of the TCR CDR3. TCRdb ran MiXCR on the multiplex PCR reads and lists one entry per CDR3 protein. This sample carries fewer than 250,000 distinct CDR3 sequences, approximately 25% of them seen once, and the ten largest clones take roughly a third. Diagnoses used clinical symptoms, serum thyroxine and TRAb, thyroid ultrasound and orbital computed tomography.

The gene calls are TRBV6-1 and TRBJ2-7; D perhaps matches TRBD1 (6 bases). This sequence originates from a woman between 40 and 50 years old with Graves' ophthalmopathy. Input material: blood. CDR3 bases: TGTGCCAGCAGTCGCTCTAGGGACATAGTCTACGAGCAGTACTTC. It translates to CASSRSRDIVYEQYF.